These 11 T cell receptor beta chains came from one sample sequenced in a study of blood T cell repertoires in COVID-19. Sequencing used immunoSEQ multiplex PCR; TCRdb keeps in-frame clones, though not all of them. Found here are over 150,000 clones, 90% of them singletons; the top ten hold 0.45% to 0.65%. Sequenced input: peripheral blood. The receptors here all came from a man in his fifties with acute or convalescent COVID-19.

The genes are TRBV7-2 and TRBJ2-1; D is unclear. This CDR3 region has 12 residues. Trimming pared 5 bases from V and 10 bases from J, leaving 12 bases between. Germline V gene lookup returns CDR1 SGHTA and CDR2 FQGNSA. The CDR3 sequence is CASSTSDGEQFF. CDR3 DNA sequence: TGTGCCAGCAGCACCAGCGACGGGGAGCAGTTCTTC.

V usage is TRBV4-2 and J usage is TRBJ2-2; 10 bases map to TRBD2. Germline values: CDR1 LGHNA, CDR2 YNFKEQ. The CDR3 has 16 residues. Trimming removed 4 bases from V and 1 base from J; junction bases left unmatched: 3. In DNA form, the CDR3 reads TGTGCCAGCAGCCCCTCTAGCGGGGGGAACACCGGGGAGCTGTTTTTT. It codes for CASSPSSGGNTGELFF.

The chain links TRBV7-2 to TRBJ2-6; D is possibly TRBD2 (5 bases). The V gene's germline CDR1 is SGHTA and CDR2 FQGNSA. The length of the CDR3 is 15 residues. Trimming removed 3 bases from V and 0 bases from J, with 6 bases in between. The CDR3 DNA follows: TGTGCCAGCAGCTTCGGGGTCTCTGGGGCCAACGTCCTGACTTTC. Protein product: CASSFGVSGANVLTF.

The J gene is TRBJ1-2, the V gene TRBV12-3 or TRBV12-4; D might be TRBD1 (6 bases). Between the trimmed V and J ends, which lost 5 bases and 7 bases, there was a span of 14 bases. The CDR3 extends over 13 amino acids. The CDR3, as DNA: TGTGCCAGCAGTCACGACAGGATTCGTGGCTACACCTTC. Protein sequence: CASSHDRIRGYTF.

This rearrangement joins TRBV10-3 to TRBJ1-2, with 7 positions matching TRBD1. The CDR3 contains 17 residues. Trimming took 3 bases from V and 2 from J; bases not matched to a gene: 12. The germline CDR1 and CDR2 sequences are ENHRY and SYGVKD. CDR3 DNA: TGTGCCATCAGTGACGAAACTGGGGACAGAGACAACTATGGCTACACCTTC. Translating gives CAISDETGDRDNYGYTF.

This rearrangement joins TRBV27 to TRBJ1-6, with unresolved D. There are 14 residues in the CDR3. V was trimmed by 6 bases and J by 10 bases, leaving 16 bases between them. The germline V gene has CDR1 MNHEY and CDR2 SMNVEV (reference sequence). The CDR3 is CASSLWTRRSPLHF. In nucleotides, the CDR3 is TGTGCCAGCAGCCTATGGACTCGAAGGTCACCCCTCCACTTT.

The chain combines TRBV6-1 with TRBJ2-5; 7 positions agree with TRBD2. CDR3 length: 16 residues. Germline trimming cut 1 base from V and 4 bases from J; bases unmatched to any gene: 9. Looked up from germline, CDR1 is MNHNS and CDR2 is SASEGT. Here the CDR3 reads CASSEDGFGGGETQYF. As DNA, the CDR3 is TGTGCCAGCAGTGAAGACGGCTTCGGCGGGGGAGAGACCCAGTACTTC.

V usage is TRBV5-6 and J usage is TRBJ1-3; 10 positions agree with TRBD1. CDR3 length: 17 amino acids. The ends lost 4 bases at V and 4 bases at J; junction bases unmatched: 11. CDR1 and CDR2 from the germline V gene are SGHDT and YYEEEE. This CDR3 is CASSVIPGQGLGNTIYF. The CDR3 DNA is TGTGCCAGCAGCGTTATTCCGGGACAGGGGTTAGGAAACACCATATATTTT.

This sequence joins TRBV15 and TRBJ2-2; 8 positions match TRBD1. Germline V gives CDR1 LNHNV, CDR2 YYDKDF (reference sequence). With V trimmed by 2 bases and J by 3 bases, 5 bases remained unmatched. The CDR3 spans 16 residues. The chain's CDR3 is CATSRPGQADTGELFF. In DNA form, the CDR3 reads TGTGCCACCAGCAGACCGGGACAGGCAGACACCGGGGAGCTGTTTTTT.

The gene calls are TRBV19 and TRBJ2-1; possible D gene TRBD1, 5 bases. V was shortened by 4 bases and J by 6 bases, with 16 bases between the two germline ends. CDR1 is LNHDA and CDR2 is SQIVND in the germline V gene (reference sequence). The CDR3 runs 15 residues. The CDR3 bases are TGTGCCAGTAGTAGGGGCAATACTATAGGCAATGAGCAGTTCTTC. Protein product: CASSRGNTIGNEQFF. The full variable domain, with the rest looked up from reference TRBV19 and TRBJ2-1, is DGGITQSPKYLFRKEGQNVTLSCEQNLNHDAMYWYRQDPGQGLRLIYYSQIVNDFQKGDIAEGYSVSREKKESFPLTVTSAQKNPTAFYLCASSRGNTIGNEQFFGPGTRLTVL.

CDR3 protein: CASSEAGHPIYEQYF. The CDR3 DNA reads as TGTGCCAGCAGTGAAGCGGGACATCCAATCTACGAGCAGTACTTC. The chain carries TRBV2 and TRBJ2-7; tentatively, D is TRBD1 (6 bases). Germline lookup yields CDR1 SNHLY and CDR2 FYNNEI. V dropped 0 bases and J dropped 3 bases, with 12 bases sitting between them. This CDR3 region has 15 residues.